The entry below describes one T cell receptor beta chain. Cohort placement rested on clinical history that participants reported themselves. The method was immunoSEQ multiplex PCR; TCRdb's version includes in-frame clones alone and lacks a portion of them. Of 210,000 or so clones in the sample, 86% were seen once. CDR1 and CDR2 from the germline V gene are SGHTS and YDEGEE. There are 13 residues in the CDR3. V was cut by 2 bases and J by 10 bases, with 13 bases left in between. The entry originates in a study of blood T cell repertoires in COVID-19. J is TRBJ1-5 and V is TRBV5-8, with a tentative D call TRBD1 (6 bases). This receptor was taken from a woman between 50 and 59 years old in a cohort exposed to, infected with or recovered from COVID-19 (not recorded which). Specimen: PBMCs or T cells enriched from blood (not recorded which). The CDR3 region is CASSFDRNYPQHF. CDR3 nucleotide sequence: TGTGCCAGCAGCTTCGACAGGAATTATCCCCAGCATTTT.